Presented here are 31 T cell receptor beta chains from one specimen sequenced in a study of T cells after yellow fever vaccination. TCRdb reprocessed the 5' RACE reads via MiXCR and lists one record per CDR3 protein. This sample has under 200,000 distinct CDR3 sequences, with roughly 9.6% found just once. The input for sequencing was CD8+ T cells sorted from PBMCs, taken 15 days after the yellow fever booster vaccination. The receptors come from a man between 18 and 35 years old who received the YFV17D yellow fever vaccine.

This clonotype was detected a few times. The V call is TRBV7-3, the J call TRBJ2-1, with 11 bases matching TRBD2. Per the germline V gene, CDR1 is SGHTA and CDR2 is FQGTGA. The CDR3 spans 15 residues. J gave up 3 bases and V 5 bases, and 3 bases lay outside the gene matches. The CDR3: CASSRSGGDYNEQFF. CDR3 nucleotide sequence: TGTGCCAGCAGCCGTAGCGGGGGGGACTACAATGAGCAGTTCTTC.

This clonotype appeared a few times. The DNA of the CDR3 is TGTGCCAGCAGCCTTGGGAAGATGGGGTACAATGAGCAGTTCTTC. This codes for CASSLGKMGYNEQFF. J is TRBJ2-1 and V is TRBV7-9, with no clear D. Trimming took off 5 bases at V and 4 bases at J, with 15 bases between the two ends. The germline CDR1 and CDR2 sequences are SEHNR and FQNEAQ (reference sequence). The CDR3 spans 15 residues.

This clonotype has a handful of counts. The V call is TRBV18, the J call TRBJ2-7, with D tentatively TRBD1 or TRBD2 (6 bases each). The V and J ends lost 2 bases and 1 base respectively, with 15 bases between them. CDR3 length: 16 amino acids. Germline-derived CDR1 and CDR2 are KGHSH and LQKENI. The CDR3 protein is CASSPSWGRGSYEQYV. The CDR3 nucleotides read TGTGCCAGCTCACCATCCTGGGGGCGGGGATCCTACGAGCAGTACGTC.

With respect to this clonotype: A read error may explain this, as a much larger clone is one base away. The J gene is TRBJ2-2, the V gene TRBV19; D not certain. The CDR3 sequence is 13 residues long. Looked up from germline, CDR1 is LNHDA and CDR2 is SQIVND (reference sequence). V was cut by 3 bases and J by 4 bases, with 6 bases left in between. As DNA, the CDR3 is TGTGCCAGTAGTATTATAGCCACCGGGGAGCTGTTTTTT. Its protein product is CASSIIATGELFF.

This clonotype occurred many times. The genes are TRBV5-1 and TRBJ1-4; 9 bases fit TRBD1. CDR3 length: 17 amino acids. The germline gives CDR1 SGHRS, CDR2 YFSETQ. V lost 0 bases to trimming and J lost 0 bases; unmatched junction nucleotides: 3. CDR3 in DNA: TGCGCCAGCAGCTTGGGAACAGGGGGCGCAACTAATGAAAAACTGTTTTTT. Protein product: CASSLGTGGATNEKLFF.

The chain is built from TRBV4-1 and TRBJ2-2; D unclear. V dropped 1 base and J dropped 4 bases, with 7 bases sitting between them. CDR1 is MGHRA, CDR2 YSYEKL, per germline. The CDR3 spans 14 residues. DNA of the CDR3: TGCGCCAGCAGCCAAGTGGCTAGCACCGGGGAGCTGTTTTTT. Its translation is CASSQVASTGELFF.

There are many counts of this clonotype. V is TRBV5-1 and J is TRBJ2-7; no clear D gene. V was shortened by 1 base and J by 3 bases, with 2 bases between the two germline ends. Germline CDR1 is SGHRS and CDR2 is YFSETQ. This CDR3 has 11 residues. CDR3 sequence: CASSLYYEQYV. DNA of the CDR3: TGCGCCAGCAGCTTGTACTACGAGCAGTACGTC.

This clonotype was seen at least ten times. The rearrangement links TRBV10-3 to TRBJ1-1; perhaps TRBD1 as D (5 bases). The CDR3 has 15 amino acids. V lost 4 bases, J lost 0 bases, and 12 bases lay in between. Looked up from germline, CDR1 is ENHRY and CDR2 is SYGVKD. The CDR3 loop is CAISGGQSMNTEAFF. The CDR3 DNA is TGTGCCATCAGTGGGGGCCAATCCATGAACACTGAAGCTTTCTTT.

This clonotype was seen more than once but under ten times. The gene calls are TRBV12-3 or TRBV12-4 and TRBJ2-2; possible D gene TRBD1, 5 bases. V lost 5 bases and J lost 6, with 10 bases in between. The CDR3 has 13 residues. CDR3 DNA sequence: TGTGCCAGCAGTCTACAGGTCTCCGGGGAGCTGTTTTTT. This sequence encodes CASSLQVSGELFF.

In this sample, this clonotype turned up many times. This chain links TRBV29-1 with TRBJ1-2; the D is unclear. This CDR3 is built from 14 residues. V lost 4 bases and J 1 base, leaving 13 bases between the germline ends. In germline, CDR1 is SQVTM, CDR2 ANQGSEA. The CDR3: CSVVDPDYNYGYTF. The CDR3 DNA reads as TGCAGCGTTGTAGACCCCGATTATAACTATGGCTACACCTTC.

V usage is TRBV2 and J usage is TRBJ2-7; 7 positions match TRBD1. The germline gives CDR1 SNHLY, CDR2 FYNNEI. The CDR3 spans 16 residues. The V segment lost 6 bases and the J segment 1 base; nucleotides outside the gene matches: 12. CDR3 protein: CASRTRDSQGSYEQYV. The CDR3 nucleotides are TGTGCCAGCAGGACAAGGGACAGCCAGGGTTCCTACGAGCAGTACGTC.

The chain combines TRBV2 with TRBJ1-5; D gene unclear. Trimming stripped 5 bases from V and 1 base from J, with 3 bases between. Germline V gene data show CDR1 as SNHLY and CDR2 as FYNNEI. CDR3 size: 12 residues. The CDR3 DNA is TGTGCCAGCAGTCACAGCAATCAGCCCCAGCATTTT. It specifies CASSHSNQPQHF.

This clonotype was counted between two and nine times. The V and J genes are TRBV7-2 and TRBJ2-1, with D possibly TRBD1 on 6 matching bases. Germline V gene data show CDR1 as SGHTA and CDR2 as FQGNSA. The CDR3 consists of 12 residues. V was trimmed by 5 bases and J by 8 bases, leaving 10 bases between them. The CDR3 DNA sequence: TGTGCCAGCAGCACAGGGTTCGATGAGCAGTTCTTC. Amino acid sequence: CASSTGFDEQFF.

In this sample, this clonotype turned up a few times. The chain carries TRBV9 and TRBJ2-3; D gene uncertain. The CDR3 is 17 residues long. Looked up from germline, CDR1 is SGDLS and CDR2 is YYNGEE. Trimming shortened V by 0 bases and J by 1 base, and 15 bases separated the two germline ends. CDR3 protein: CASSVGRSVRGTDTQYF. The CDR3 bases are TGTGCCAGCAGCGTAGGTCGGAGCGTACGGGGCACAGATACGCAGTATTTT.

This clonotype was picked up a small number of times. J is TRBJ2-1 and V is TRBV7-9; the D gene is possibly TRBD1 (5 bases). The V end lost 7 bases, the J end lost 6 bases, and 10 bases lay between the germline ends. This CDR3 is 12 amino acids long. Looked up from germline, CDR1 is SEHNR and CDR2 is FQNEAQ (reference sequence). The CDR3, as DNA: TGTGCCAGCACCACAGGATCCAATGAGCAGTTCTTC. Amino acids: CASTTGSNEQFF.

This clonotype was counted many times. V gene TRBV5-1 combines with J gene TRBJ2-1; 9 nucleotides agree with TRBD2. The germline V gene has CDR1 SGHRS and CDR2 YFSETQ. CDR3 length equals 12 residues. J was trimmed by 6 bases and V by 5 bases; bases with no gene match: 0. The CDR3 spells CASRLAGNEQFF. CDR3 nucleotides: TGCGCCAGCAGACTAGCGGGCAATGAGCAGTTCTTC.

The chain is built from TRBV12-5 and TRBJ2-7; 7 bases line up with TRBD2. V dropped 4 bases and J dropped 5; count of bases not matched to a gene: 8. This CDR3 has 14 residues. Germline V gene lookup returns CDR1 LGHNT and CDR2 FRNRAP. In DNA, the CDR3 is TGTGCTAGTGGTTGGGGGGGACTCTCGCACGAGCAGTACTTC. This gives the protein CASGWGGLSHEQYF.

In its sample, this clonotype was seen many times. The chain carries TRBV7-6 and TRBJ1-4, with D unclear. Germline CDR1 SGHVS, CDR2 FNYEAQ. V dropped 1 base and J dropped 7 bases, with 10 bases sitting between them. The length of the CDR3 is 14 residues. The CDR3, as DNA: TGTGCCAGCAGCTTAGTGGGAGGCAGTGAAAAACTGTTTTTT. It yields the protein CASSLVGGSEKLFF.

The rearrangement links TRBV14 to TRBJ2-4; weak D call: TRBD2 (6 bases). Trimming removed 5 bases at V and 0 bases at J, with 14 bases between. Germline V gives CDR1 SGHDN, CDR2 FVKESK. The CDR3 is 16 residues long. In nucleotides, the CDR3 is TGTGCCAGCAGCACGGGACTGCTTCTAGCCAAAAACATTCAGTACTTC. Translation: CASSTGLLLAKNIQYF.

This clonotype was picked up many times. The V and J genes are TRBV11-2 and TRBJ2-1, with 7 bases aligning to TRBD2. CDR1 is SGHAT, CDR2 FQNNGV, per germline. The CDR3 length is 16 residues. The ends lost 6 bases at V and 0 bases at J; junction bases unmatched: 8. The CDR3 region is CASSSLTGGSYNEQFF. The CDR3 region has the DNA TGTGCCAGCAGTTCTTTGACGGGGGGCTCCTACAATGAGCAGTTCTTC.

The chain combines TRBV4-3 with TRBJ2-2; 9 nucleotides match TRBD1. The V gene end was trimmed by 1 base and the J gene end by 3 bases; junction bases not matched to a gene: 3. Germline V gene data show CDR1 as LGHNA and CDR2 as YSLEER. This CDR3 has 16 amino acids. As DNA, the CDR3 is TGCGCCAGCAGCCAAGGGACAGGGGAGTACACCGGGGAGCTGTTTTTT. Translation gives CASSQGTGEYTGELFF.

This clonotype was observed a few times. The CDR3 protein is CASSPPGQGRHEQYV. Here the CDR3 DNA reads TGTGCCAGCAGCCCGCCGGGACAGGGTCGCCACGAGCAGTACGTC. This chain uses TRBV7-8 with TRBJ2-7, with 9 bases aligning to TRBD1. Germline trimming cut 5 bases from V and 5 bases from J; bases unmatched to any gene: 10. Germline V gene lookup returns CDR1 SGHVS and CDR2 FQNEAQ. CDR3 length equals 15 residues.

The V and J genes are TRBV20-1 and TRBJ2-5; 9 bases match TRBD2. J was trimmed by 5 bases and V by 0 bases; bases with no gene match: 10. Germline V gives CDR1 DFQATT, CDR2 SNEGSKA (reference sequence). The CDR3 length is 16 residues. CDR3 DNA sequence: TGCAGTGCTAGAGACGAAGGCGGGGGGGCGCGGGAGACCCAGTACTTC. This encodes CSARDEGGGARETQYF.

This rearrangement joins TRBV7-2 to TRBJ1-1; D is undetermined. Germline V gene lookup returns CDR1 SGHTA and CDR2 FQGNSA. This CDR3 region has 13 residues. Trimming removed 4 bases at V and 4 bases at J, with 10 bases between. The CDR3 sequence: CASSSGGGTEAFF. The CDR3 nucleotides are TGTGCCAGCAGCTCAGGAGGTGGCACTGAAGCTTTCTTT.

The chain couples TRBV7-6 to TRBJ1-2, with 8 bases that match TRBD1. The CDR3 has 13 residues. The germline V gene has CDR1 SGHVS and CDR2 FNYEAQ. V shed 5 bases, J shed 7 bases, and the junction held 6 bases outside the gene matches. CDR3 loop: CASSEGQGRGYTF. CDR3 nucleotides: TGTGCCAGCAGCGAAGGACAGGGACGTGGCTACACCTTC.

This clonotype was seen more than once but under ten times. The chain uses TRBV7-8 and TRBJ1-5; D might be TRBD1 (5 bases). Trimming stripped 8 bases from V and 6 bases from J, with 14 bases between. Germline loops: CDR1 SGHVS, CDR2 FQNEAQ. The CDR3 has 13 amino acids. CDR3 sequence: CASGGGVGQPQHF. The CDR3 bases are TGTGCCAGCGGGGGTGGGGTAGGTCAGCCCCAGCATTTT.

The table lists this clonotype with many counts. V gene TRBV2 combines with J gene TRBJ1-5; D remains ambiguous. V lost 4 bases and J lost 4, with 5 bases in between. This CDR3 is built from 12 residues. Per the germline V gene, CDR1 is SNHLY and CDR2 is FYNNEI. The CDR3 nucleotides are TGTGCCAGCAGTGCACTGAATCAGCCCCAGCATTTT. Translated: CASSALNQPQHF. Using reference TRBV2 and TRBJ1-5 for the parts outside the CDR3, the full variable domain is EPEVTQTPSHQVTQMGQEVILRCVPISNHLYFYWYRQILGQKVEFLVSFYNNEISEKSEIFDDQFSVERPDGSNFTLKIRSTKLEDSAMYFCASSALNQPQHFGDGTRLSIL.

V usage is TRBV27 and J usage is TRBJ2-7; 8 bases match TRBD2. The J segment lost 4 bases and the V segment lost 2 bases, leaving 10 bases of the junction unmatched. The CDR3 extends over 16 amino acids. CDR1 is MNHEY, CDR2 SMNVEV, per germline (reference sequence). CDR3 nucleotides: TGTGCCAGCAGTTTACCCCGGGGGGGGGGACGGTACGAGCAGTACTTC. Its protein product is CASSLPRGGGRYEQYF.

This clonotype was seen a few times. The J gene is TRBJ2-7, the V gene TRBV4-1; 8 positions agree with TRBD1. This CDR3 region has 15 residues. Per the germline V gene, CDR1 is MGHRA and CDR2 is YSYEKL. Trimming at V came to 0 bases and at J to 5 bases, leaving 6 bases not matched to a gene. The CDR3 region is CASSQDQTGANEQYV. The CDR3 DNA reads TGCGCCAGCAGCCAAGACCAGACAGGGGCCAACGAGCAGTACGTC.

This clonotype was counted a few times. This chain joins TRBV5-5 and TRBJ2-7; no clear D. V was clipped by 0 bases and J by 5 bases, with 15 bases between them. Germline CDR1 reads SGHKS; CDR2 reads YYEKEE (reference sequence). The CDR3 consists of 15 residues. The CDR3 region has the DNA TGTGCCAGCAGCTTGGCCCCGGACCCCGGTCACGAGCAGTACTTC. Protein sequence: CASSLAPDPGHEQYF.

The chain uses TRBV4-3 and TRBJ2-5; the D gene is possibly TRBD2 (6 bases). Germline values: CDR1 LGHNA, CDR2 YSLEER. V gave up 4 bases and J gave up 5 bases, with 17 bases separating them. This CDR3 is built from 15 residues. CDR3 in DNA: TGCGCCAGCAGCCCATTGAACGGGGAGGCGGAGACCCAGTACTTC. This encodes CASSPLNGEAETQYF.